Sequencing of this TCR beta chain was carried out in a study of CD8+ T cells in alopecia areata. V lost 3 bases, J lost 8 bases, and 4 bases stayed unmatched. Germline V gives CDR1 LNHDA, CDR2 SQIVND (reference sequence). The CDR3 spans 15 residues. Study-wide results and caveats: Higher clonality and more expanded CD8+ clones appeared in lesional than normal scalp. Treatment with tofacitinib significantly lowered scalp clonality and reduced expanded CD8+ clones among the top 100. Many expanded lesional clones persisted during tofacitinib (in both scalp and blood).

Sequencing relied on a cDNA template that was reverse transcribed from extracted RNA. Profiling relied on immunoSEQ multiplex PCR, and the TCRdb table lists in-frame clones only, not all of them. This table has 95,000 to 110,000 clones, around 84% appearing once. Treatment: oral pan-JAK inhibitor, 5-10 mg twice daily. This clone was seen a few times. Its antigen is as yet unknown. Sequencing used CD8+ T cells sorted from blood, obtained at roughly week 30, from a patient treated with tofacitinib. The J gene is TRBJ2-1, the V gene TRBV19, with 13 positions matching TRBD2. The source is a human donor with alopecia areata. Here the CDR3 reads CASSITSGRADEQFF. CDR3 bases: TGTGCCAGTAGTATTACTAGCGGGAGGGCCGATGAGCAGTTCTTC. Full variable domain (rest looked up from reference TRBV19 and TRBJ2-1): DGGITQSPKYLFRKEGQNVTLSCEQNLNHDAMYWYRQDPGQGLRLIYYSQIVNDFQKGDIAEGYSVSREKKESFPLTVTSAQKNPTAFYLCASSITSGRADEQFFGPGTRLTVL.